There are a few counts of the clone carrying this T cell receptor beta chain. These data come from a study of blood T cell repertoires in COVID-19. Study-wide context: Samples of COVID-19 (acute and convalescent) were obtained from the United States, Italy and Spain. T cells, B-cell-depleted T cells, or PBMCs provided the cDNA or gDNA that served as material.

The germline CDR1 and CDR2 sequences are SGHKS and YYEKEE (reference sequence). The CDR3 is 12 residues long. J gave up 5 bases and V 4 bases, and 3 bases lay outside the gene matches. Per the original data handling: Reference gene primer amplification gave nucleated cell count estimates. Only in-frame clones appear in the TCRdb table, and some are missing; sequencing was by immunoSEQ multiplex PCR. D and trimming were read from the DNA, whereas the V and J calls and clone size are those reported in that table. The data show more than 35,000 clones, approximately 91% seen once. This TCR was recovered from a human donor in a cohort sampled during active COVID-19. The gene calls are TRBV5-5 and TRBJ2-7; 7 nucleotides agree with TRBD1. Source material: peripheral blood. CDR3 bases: TGTGCCAGCAGCCAAGACAGGGACGAGCAGTACTTC. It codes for CASSQDRDEQYF.